This T cell receptor (beta chain) was sequenced during a study of blood T cell repertoires in COVID-19. Study information: The United States, Italy and Spain supplied acute and convalescent COVID-19 samples. The cDNA or gDNA used as material had been derived from T cells, B-cell-depleted T cells, or PBMCs.

The CDR3 spans 16 residues. From germline, CDR1 is MNHEY and CDR2 SMNVEV (reference sequence). V gave up 5 bases and J gave up 4 bases; unmatched junction bases: 7. In the source study's methods: By means of reference gene primer amplification, nucleated cell counts were estimated. The table came from immunoSEQ multiplex PCR; TCRdb's copy has only in-frame clones and leaves some out. Clone size and the V and J calls come from that table; the DNA yielded D and trimming. The table has under 300,000 clones, about four fifths seen once. V usage is TRBV27 and J usage is TRBJ2-2, with 10 positions matching TRBD1. Source material: peripheral blood. This receptor was obtained from a woman aged 40 to 50 who had recovered from COVID-19. CDR3 in amino acids: CASSPWTGGFTGELFF. DNA for the CDR3: TGTGCCAGCAGTCCCTGGACAGGGGGGTTCACCGGGGAGCTGTTTTTT.